These 8 T cell receptor beta chains came from one sample sequenced in a study of regulatory T cells in long-lasting Graves disease. Through Arm-PCR of CDR3 regions and iRepertoire HTBI primers, TCR beta libraries were built. A single record per CDR3 protein comes from TCRdb applying MiXCR to the multiplex PCR reads. This sample yields about 460,000 distinct CDR3 sequences, of which about 15% are seen a single time; around a sixth belongs to the top ten. Time point: newly diagnosed GD, antithyroid drugs for less than 3 months. Construction of the TCR library relied on RNA isolated from PBMCs. These same records also appear under a second study, on T cells in Graves' hyperthyroidism and ophthalmopathy.

The sequencing here drew on peripheral blood mononuclear cells (PBMCs), taken at new diagnosis, from a patient treated with antithyroid drugs. The receptors originated from a woman in her forties or fifties with Graves disease.

The chain combines TRBV30 with TRBJ2-5, with 15 bases aligning to TRBD2. Germline CDR1 is GTSNPN and CDR2 is SVGIG (reference sequence). The V segment lost 6 bases and the J segment 5 bases; nucleotides outside the gene matches: 16. The CDR3 length is 18 residues. The CDR3 DNA reads as TGTGCCTGCAGCTCTATCGGACTAGCGGGAGGGCCGGGGGAGACCCAGTACTTC. Translating it yields CACSSIGLAGGPGETQYF. The full variable domain, completed using reference TRBV30 and TRBJ2-5, is SQTIHQWPATLVQPVGSPLSLECTVEGTSNPNLYWYRQAAGRGLQLLFYSVGIGQISSEVPQNLSASRPQDRQFILSSKKLLLSDSGFYLCACSSIGLAGGPGETQYFGPGTRLLVL.

The V call is TRBV6-2 or TRBV6-3, the J call TRBJ2-3; 11 bases are a match to TRBD2. From germline, CDR1 is MNHEY and CDR2 SVGEGT. CDR3 size: 15 residues. The V and J ends lost 7 bases and 5 bases, in that order; junction bases with no gene match: 8. CDR3 coding DNA: TGTGCCAGCAACCCCCGAGGACTAGCGGGAGATACGCAGTATTTT. Translation: CASNPRGLAGDTQYF.

The table lists this clonotype with a few counts. This chain uses TRBV27 with TRBJ2-7; 12 positions agree with TRBD1. The CDR3 totals 14 residues. The germline V gene encodes CDR1 MNHEY and CDR2 SMNVEV (reference sequence). Trimming took 8 bases from V and 7 from J; bases not matched to a gene: 9. CDR3 residues: CASARGDRGLEQYF. As DNA, the CDR3 is TGTGCCAGCGCTCGGGGGGACAGGGGGCTTGAGCAGTACTTC.

For this clonotype: Its ends do not fully match the called genes, so a read error is possible. This rearrangement joins TRBV12-3 or TRBV12-4 to TRBJ2-2; 7 bases match TRBD2. The CDR3 length is 15 residues. The CDR3 sequence: CAGSKAGDNTGELFF. The CDR3 DNA reads TGTGCCGGCAGCAAGGCGGGAGATAACACCGGGGAGCTGTTTTTT.

This clonotype occurred a few times. V is TRBV7-9 and J is TRBJ1-5; D might be TRBD1 (6 bases). V dropped 2 bases and J dropped 4 bases, with 18 bases sitting between them. The germline V gene encodes CDR1 SEHNR and CDR2 FQNEAQ (reference sequence). This CDR3 has 17 residues. The CDR3 DNA reads TGTGCCAGCAGCTTAATGATTAATGGACAGACAAATCAGCCCCAGCATTTT. This translates into CASSLMINGQTNQPQHF.

This clonotype was seen many times. The chain uses TRBV11-2 and TRBJ2-3; no definite D call. The CDR3 loop spans 13 amino acids. The V gene's germline CDR1 is SGHAT and CDR2 FQNNGV. V was pared by 0 bases and J by 10 bases, with 11 bases between. The DNA for the CDR3 is TGTGCCAGCAGCTTAGAAGCCCCTGAGGCGCAGTATTTT. Translation gives CASSLEAPEAQYF.

There are many counts of this clonotype. The V call is TRBV2, the J call TRBJ2-1; D call uncertain. Germline V gives CDR1 SNHLY, CDR2 FYNNEI. This CDR3 is built from 13 residues. V gave up 4 bases and J gave up 5 bases, with 9 bases separating them. DNA of the CDR3: TGTGCCAGCAGTGTTATAGAGAACAATGAGCAGTTCTTC. Residues: CASSVIENNEQFF.

The chain recombines TRBV18 with TRBJ1-2; D remains ambiguous. Germline-derived CDR1 and CDR2 are KGHSH and LQKENI. This CDR3 comprises 14 residues. With 4 bases removed from V and 0 bases from J, the gap between germline ends came to 9 bases. For the CDR3, the DNA is TGTGCCAGCTCACTGTCAACACCTAACTATGGCTACACCTTC. Protein product: CASSLSTPNYGYTF.